This T cell receptor beta chain originates from a study of control samples from healthy donors and cancer patients. V was cut by 3 bases and J by 1 base, with 9 bases left in between. The germline gives CDR1 LGHNT, CDR2 FRNRAP. The length of the CDR3 is 14 residues. Sequenced by immunoSEQ multiplex PCR; TCRdb stores in-frame clones only, minus some. The data show more than 75,000 clones, with roughly 80% seen just once and over 30% held by the top ten. Sequences were obtained from PBMCs. The source is a man aged 65 to 79 with lung cancer. This chain connects TRBV12-5 to TRBJ1-1; the D gene is possibly TRBD1 (5 bases). CDR3: CASGLGDGNTEAFF. The CDR3 bases are TGTGCTAGTGGTTTAGGGGACGGGAACACTGAAGCTTTCTTT. The variable domain in full, with the rest retrieved from reference TRBV12-5 and TRBJ1-1, is DARVTQTPRHKVTEMGQEVTMRCQPILGHNTVFWYRQTMMQGLELLAYFRNRAPLDDSGMPKDRFSAEMPDATLATLKIQPSEPRDSAVYFCASGLGDGNTEAFFGQGTRLTVV.